This T cell receptor (beta chain) was sequenced in a study of cytomegalovirus exposure and HLA in healthy donors. This clone has a handful of counts. The antigen is not known. General study points: The study flagged around 150 TCR beta chains as cytomegalovirus-associated.

CDR1 and CDR2 (germline): SQVTM, ANQGSEA. Trimming cost V 5 bases and J 6 bases; bases outside gene matches: 7. This CDR3 comprises 13 residues. PCR employed 60 Vbeta and 13 Jbeta primers. Here immunoSEQ multiplex PCR was the method, and the copy in TCRdb shows in-frame clones only, minus some. This repertoire shows nearly 110,000 clones, around 74% found once; its top ten account for 12% to 15%. The chain is built from TRBV29-1 and TRBJ2-7; 10 nucleotides agree with TRBD1. The specimen was PBMCs. This TCR was sampled from a woman aged 40 to 49 in good health and CMV-seropositive. CDR3 DNA sequence: TGCAGCGTTAGGGGACAGGGGACCGGCGAGCAGTACTTC. It yields the protein CSVRGQGTGEQYF.